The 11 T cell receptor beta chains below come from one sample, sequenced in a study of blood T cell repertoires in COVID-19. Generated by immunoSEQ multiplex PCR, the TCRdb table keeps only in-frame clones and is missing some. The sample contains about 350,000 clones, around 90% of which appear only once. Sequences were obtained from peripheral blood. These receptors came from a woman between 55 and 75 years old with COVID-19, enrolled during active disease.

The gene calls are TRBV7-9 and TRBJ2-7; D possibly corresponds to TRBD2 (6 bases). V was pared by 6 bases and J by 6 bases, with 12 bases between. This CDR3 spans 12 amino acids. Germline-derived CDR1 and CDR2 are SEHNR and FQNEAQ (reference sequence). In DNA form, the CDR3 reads TGTGCCAGCAGGCGGGACTCCGGCGAGCAGTACTTC. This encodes CASRRDSGEQYF.

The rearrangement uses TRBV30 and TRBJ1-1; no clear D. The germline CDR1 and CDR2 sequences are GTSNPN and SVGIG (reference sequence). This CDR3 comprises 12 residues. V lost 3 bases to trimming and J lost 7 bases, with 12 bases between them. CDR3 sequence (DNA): TGTGCCTGGAGGCCAGGTGTAGGTGAAGCTTTCTTT. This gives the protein CAWRPGVGEAFF.

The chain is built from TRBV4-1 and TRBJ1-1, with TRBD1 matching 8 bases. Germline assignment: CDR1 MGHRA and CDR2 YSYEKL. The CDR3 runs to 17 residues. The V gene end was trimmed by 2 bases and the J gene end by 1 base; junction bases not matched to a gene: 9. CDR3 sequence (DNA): TGCGCCAGCAGCCAAAAAGGGACAGGAAATCGGAACACTGAAGCTTTCTTT. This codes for CASSQKGTGNRNTEAFF.

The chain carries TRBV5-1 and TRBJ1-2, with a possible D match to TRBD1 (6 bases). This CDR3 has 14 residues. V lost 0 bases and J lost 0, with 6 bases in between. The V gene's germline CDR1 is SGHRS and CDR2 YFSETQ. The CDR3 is CASSLGTANYGYTF. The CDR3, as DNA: TGCGCCAGCAGCTTGGGGACAGCTAACTATGGCTACACCTTC.

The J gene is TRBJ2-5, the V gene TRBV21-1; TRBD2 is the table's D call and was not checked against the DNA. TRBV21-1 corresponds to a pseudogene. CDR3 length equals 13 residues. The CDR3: CASLRLVLQTQYF. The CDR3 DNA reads TGTGCCAGCCTCAGACTAGTACTGCAGACCCAGTACTTC.

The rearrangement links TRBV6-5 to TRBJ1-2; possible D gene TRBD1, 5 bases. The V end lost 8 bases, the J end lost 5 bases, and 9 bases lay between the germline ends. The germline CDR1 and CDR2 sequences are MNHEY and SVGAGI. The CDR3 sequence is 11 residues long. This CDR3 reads CASGGVYGYTF. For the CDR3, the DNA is TGTGCCAGCGGGGGGGTTTATGGCTACACCTTC.

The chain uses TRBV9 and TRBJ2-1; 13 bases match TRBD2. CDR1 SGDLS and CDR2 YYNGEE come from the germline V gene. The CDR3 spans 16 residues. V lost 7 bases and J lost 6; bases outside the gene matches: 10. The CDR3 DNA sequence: TGTGCCAGCGGGAACTTAGGGACTAGCGGGGTCAATGAGCAGTTCTTC. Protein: CASGNLGTSGVNEQFF. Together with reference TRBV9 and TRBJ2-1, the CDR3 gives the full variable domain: DSGVTQTPKHLITATGQRVTLRCSPRSGDLSVYWYQQSLDQGLQFLIQYYNGEERAKGNILERFSAQQFPDLHSELNLSSLELGDSALYFCASGNLGTSGVNEQFFGPGTRLTVL.

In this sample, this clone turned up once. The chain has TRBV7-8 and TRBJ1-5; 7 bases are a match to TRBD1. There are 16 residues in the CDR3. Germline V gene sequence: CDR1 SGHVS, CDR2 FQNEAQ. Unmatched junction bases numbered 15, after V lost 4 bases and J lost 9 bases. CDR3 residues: CASSSPGQTSHSPQHF. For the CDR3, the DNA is TGTGCCAGCAGCTCCCCGGGACAGACAAGTCATTCGCCCCAGCATTTT.

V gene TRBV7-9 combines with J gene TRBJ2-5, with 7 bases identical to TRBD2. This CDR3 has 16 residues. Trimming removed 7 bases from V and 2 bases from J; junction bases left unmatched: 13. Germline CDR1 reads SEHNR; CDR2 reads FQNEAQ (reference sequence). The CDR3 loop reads CASTKQGRGRQETQYF. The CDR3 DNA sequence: TGTGCCAGCACCAAACAAGGGCGGGGGAGACAAGAGACCCAGTACTTC.

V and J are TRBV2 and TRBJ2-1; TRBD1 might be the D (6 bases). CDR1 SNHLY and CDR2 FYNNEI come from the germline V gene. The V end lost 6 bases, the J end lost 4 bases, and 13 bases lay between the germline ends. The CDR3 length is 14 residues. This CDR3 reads CASRVWTDYNEQFF. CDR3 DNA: TGTGCCAGCAGGGTTTGGACAGATTACAATGAGCAGTTCTTC.

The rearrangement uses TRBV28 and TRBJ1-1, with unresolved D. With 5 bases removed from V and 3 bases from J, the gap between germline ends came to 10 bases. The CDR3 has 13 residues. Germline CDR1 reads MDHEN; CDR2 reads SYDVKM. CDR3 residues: CASSLYVDTEAFF. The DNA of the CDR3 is TGTGCCAGCAGTCTATACGTAGACACTGAAGCTTTCTTT.